A selection of T cell receptor beta chains follows, all from one sample in a study of T cell repertoires in ileal Crohn's disease. The method was immunoSEQ multiplex PCR; TCRdb's version includes in-frame clones alone and lacks a portion of them. The table includes about 14,000 clones, about two thirds detected once. Sequenced material: ileal tissue. These receptors were taken from an adult with Crohn's disease. Each CDR3 is given with its conserved first and last residue. D genes are given only for firm matches. Clone sizes are given selectively: once, few, many, or a class where the clone is expanded.

V,D,size,J,DNA,CDR3
TRBV10-3,TRBD1,NA,TRBJ1-3,TGTGCCATCAGTGAATGGGACAGGGGGCTAAACACCATATATTTT,CAISEWDRGLNTIYF
TRBV19,TRBD1,NA,TRBJ2-3,TGTGCCAGTAGTATATCAGGGGGCGAGACAGATACGCAGTATTTT,CASSISGGETDTQYF
TRBV18,TRBD1,NA,TRBJ2-7,TGTGCCAGCTCACCCGGGACAGGGAATTCCTACGAGCAGTACTTC,CASSPGTGNSYEQYF
TRBV28,TRBD1,NA,TRBJ2-7,TGTGCCAGCAGTTTACGCTCCAGGGACAGGGATCAGGGGGGGGAGCAGTACTTC,CASSLRSRDRDQGGEQYF
TRBV5-1,NA,NA,TRBJ1-6,TGCGCCAGCAGCTTGGGGTTATCCTATAATTCACCCCTCCACTTT,CASSLGLSYNSPLHF
TRBV5-1,NA,NA,TRBJ1-1,TGCGCCAGCAGCTTGAATCCTAGAGCTTTCTTT,CASSLNPRAFF
TRBV10-2,TRBD2,few,TRBJ2-5,TGCGCCAGCACCTGGGGACTAGCGGGGGCAGGGGGAGGGACCCAGTACTTC,CASTWGLAGAGGGTQYF
TRBV6-5,NA,NA,TRBJ2-2,TGTGCCAGCCTACAGCAAGGGGGGAGAACCGGGGAGCTGTTTTTT,CASLQQGGRTGELFF
TRBV27,TRBD1,NA,TRBJ2-5,TGTGCCAGCAGCAACCTTCGGGACAGGGGGGGGGAGACCCAGTACTTC,CASSNLRDRGGETQYF
TRBV18,TRBD1,few,TRBJ1-2,TGTGCCAGCTCACTCACTGACAGGGGGCGAGGCTACACCTTC,CASSLTDRGRGYTF
TRBV5-4,NA,NA,TRBJ1-6,TGTGCCAGCAGCTTGGCCTCAGGGCCTCGGAATTCACCCCTCCACTTT,CASSLASGPRNSPLHF
TRBV2,TRBD1,once,TRBJ1-2,TGTGCCAGCAGTCCCGGGACAGGGGGCAACTATGGCTACACCTTC,CASSPGTGGNYGYTF
TRBV7-9,TRBD1,NA,TRBJ1-4,TGTGCCAGCAGCCCCAGACAGGGGGTTAATGAAAAACTGTTTTTT,CASSPRQGVNEKLFF
TRBV4-1,TRBD2,few,TRBJ2-5,TGCGCCAGCAGCCACCCGGGACTAGCCCACGAGACCCAGTACTTC,CASSHPGLAHETQYF
TRBV6-5,TRBD1,NA,TRBJ2-7,TGTGCCAGCAGACCCGGACAGGGAACCTACGAGCAGTACTTC,CASRPGQGTYEQYF
TRBV11-2,NA,NA,TRBJ1-1,TGTGCCAGCAGCTTAGATCGGGCAGCTGAAGCTTTCTTT,CASSLDRAAEAFF
TRBV5-6,NA,NA,TRBJ1-1,TGTGCCAGCAGCGACAGTGATCCTAGGACTGAAGCTTTCTTT,CASSDSDPRTEAFF
TRBV2,NA,NA,TRBJ2-5,TGTGCCAGCACACGCTCGGGAGAGACCCAGTACTTC,CASTRSGETQYF
TRBV7-3,TRBD1,few,TRBJ2-3,TGTGCCAGCAGCTTAAGATCGATGGCAGGGGGCCCAGATACGCAGTATTTT,CASSLRSMAGGPDTQYF
TRBV5-6,NA,once,TRBJ1-4,TGTGCCAGCAGCTTGACAAATACCAATGAAAAACTGTTTTTT,CASSLTNTNEKLFF
TRBV10-1,NA,NA,TRBJ1-2,TGCGCCAGCAGTGATGGGGGTGGCTATGGCTACACCTTC,CASSDGGGYGYTF
TRBV7-9,NA,NA,TRBJ1-5,TGTGCCAGCAGCGCCTCAGGGGATCAGCCCCAGCATTTT,CASSASGDQPQHF
TRBV11-1,NA,NA,TRBJ1-1,TGTGCCAGCAGCTTAGGATTTTGGCAGGGAAGGAACACTGAAGCTTTCTTT,CASSLGFWQGRNTEAFF
TRBV29-1,TRBD2,few,TRBJ2-3,TGCAGCGTTATTGGACTAGCGGGGGGTGGAGGAAGCACAGATACGCAGTATTTT,CSVIGLAGGGGSTDTQYF
TRBV5-8,TRBD2,NA,TRBJ2-7,TGTGCCAGCAGCTTGGGTCGGCCTAGCGGGGCGTCGATACCCACCTACGAGCAGTACTTC,CASSLGRPSGASIPTYEQYF
TRBV5-4,NA,NA,TRBJ2-7,TGTGCCAGCAGCCAATACCTTAGGGGGGCGGAATACGAGCAGTACTTC,CASSQYLRGAEYEQYF
TRBV29-1,NA,NA,TRBJ2-5,TGCAGCGGGGCCCTTGAGACCCAGTACTTC,CSGALETQYF
TRBV27,NA,few,TRBJ2-1,TGTGCCAGCAGTTTATCCCGCCAGGGCAATGAGCAGTTCTTC,CASSLSRQGNEQFF
TRBV14,TRBD1,medium-sized,TRBJ1-2,TGTGCCAGCAGCCCTTTAGGACAGGGAGAGTATGGCTACACCTTC,CASSPLGQGEYGYTF
TRBV9,NA,NA,TRBJ1-1,TGTGCCAGCAGCGCGGGGGAGGTGAGCACTACTGAAGCTTTCTTT,CASSAGEVSTTEAFF
TRBV14,NA,NA,TRBJ1-2,TGTGCCAGCAGCCCTAGGGCTAGCATATGGGACTATGGCTACACCTTC,CASSPRASIWDYGYTF
TRBV6-1,NA,NA,TRBJ1-2,TGTGCCAGCAGTGCTTCATGGGGGGAAAACTATGGCTACACCTTC,CASSASWGENYGYTF
TRBV5-4,TRBD2,NA,TRBJ2-1,TGTGCCAGCAGCTTGGTTGGGACTAGGGGGGTTAATGAGCAGTTCTTC,CASSLVGTRGVNEQFF
TRBV28,NA,few,TRBJ2-5,TGTGCCAGCAGACCAACAGGGGAGGCATTCCAAGAGACCCAGTACTTC,CASRPTGEAFQETQYF
TRBV27,TRBD1,NA,TRBJ1-5,TGTGCCAGCAGGGGACAGGGGGAAAATCAGCCCCAGCATTTT,CASRGQGENQPQHF
TRBV7-2,NA,once,TRBJ1-1,TGTGCCAGCAGCTGGTACTTAAACACTGAAGCTTTCTTT,CASSWYLNTEAFF
TRBV6-4,TRBD1,few,TRBJ2-2,TGTGCCAGCAGTGCGTACCCGACAGGGGACACCGGGGAGCTGTTTTTT,CASSAYPTGDTGELFF
TRBV4-2,TRBD1,once,TRBJ2-7,TGTGCCAGCAGCCTTTCACGGGACAGCTACGAGCAGTACTTC,CASSLSRDSYEQYF
TRBV11-1,NA,NA,TRBJ2-7,TGTGCCAGCAGCTCGGCGGAGGGTGACGAGCAGTACTTC,CASSSAEGDEQYF
TRBV10-3,NA,few,TRBJ1-6,TGTGCCATCAGTGAGACACACTCCCTTAATTCACCCCTCCACTTT,CAISETHSLNSPLHF
TRBV7-2,NA,NA,TRBJ2-1,TGTGCCAGCAGCTCCCTAGAGGATGAGCAGTTCTTC,CASSSLEDEQFF